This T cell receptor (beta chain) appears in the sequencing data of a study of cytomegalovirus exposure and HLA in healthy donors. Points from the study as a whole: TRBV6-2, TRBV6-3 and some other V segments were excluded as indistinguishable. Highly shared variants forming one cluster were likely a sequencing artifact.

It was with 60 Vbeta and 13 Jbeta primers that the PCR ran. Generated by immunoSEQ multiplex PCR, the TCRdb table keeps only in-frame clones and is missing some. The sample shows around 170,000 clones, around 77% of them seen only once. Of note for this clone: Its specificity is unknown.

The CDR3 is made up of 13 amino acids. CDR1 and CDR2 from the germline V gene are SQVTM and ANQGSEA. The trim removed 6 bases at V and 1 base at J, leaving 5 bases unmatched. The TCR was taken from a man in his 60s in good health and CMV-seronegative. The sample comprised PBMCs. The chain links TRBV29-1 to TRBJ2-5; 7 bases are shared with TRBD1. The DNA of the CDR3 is TGCAGCGTCGACAGGGTAGGCCAAGAGACCCAGTACTTC. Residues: CSVDRVGQETQYF.